This T cell receptor beta chain was captured in a study of cytomegalovirus exposure and HLA in healthy donors. Use of 60 Vbeta and 13 Jbeta primers characterized the PCR. Here immunoSEQ multiplex PCR was the method, and the copy in TCRdb shows in-frame clones only, minus some. This table holds approximately 98,000 clones, over 65% found once. To note about this clone: The antigen is not known.

The study sampled nominally healthy donors, though unrecorded immune exposures were likely. Study conclusions and caveats: Within a later analysis, the majority of CMV-associated TCR beta chains appeared HLA-restricted. Previous analysis showed most TCR beta V segments were productive about 87% or about 30% of the time. Likely technical artifact: a cluster of highly shared sequence variants.

Sequenced sample: PBMCs. This clonotype was sampled from a male donor in good health and CMV-seronegative.

The CDR3 sequence: CASSRPPGQGSDRSNQPQHF. DNA of the CDR3: TGCGCCAGCAGCCGACCTCCTGGACAGGGGTCTGACAGGAGCAATCAGCCCCAGCATTTT. The V and J genes are TRBV10-1 and TRBJ1-5, with TRBD1 identical over 9 bases. V shed 6 bases and J 1 base; nucleotides not matched to a gene: 19. There are 20 residues in the CDR3. From germline, CDR1 is WNHNN and CDR2 SYGVQD (reference sequence).